Listed below are T cell receptor beta chains from one sample, sequenced in a study of regulatory T cells in long-lasting Graves disease. TCRdb called the multiplex PCR reads again in MiXCR, with one record for every CDR3 protein. The data hold 550,000 or so distinct CDR3 sequences, with approximately 12% observed a single time. These same records also appear under a second study, on T cells in Graves' hyperthyroidism and ophthalmopathy.

The specimen was peripheral blood mononuclear cells (PBMCs), collected at new diagnosis, from a patient treated with antithyroid drugs. Source of these receptors: a woman aged 30 to 39 with Graves disease. The conserved cysteine and the conserved F or W are not part of the CDR3 here. The order of the fields is CDR3 length, V gene, CDR3 protein.

len: 12; v_gene: TRBV5-6; CDR3aa: ASSFLDRPYEQY
len: 13; v_gene: TRBV12-3/TRBV12-4; CDR3aa: ASSLAPPGRTEAF
len: 15; v_gene: TRBV5-8; CDR3aa: ASSLKAGQASGNTIY
len: 13; v_gene: TRBV7-8; CDR3aa: ASSSAWPKMDIQY
len: 16; v_gene: TRBV6-2/TRBV6-3; CDR3aa: ASRETGGALSSGNTIY
len: 13; v_gene: TRBV11-2; CDR3aa: ASSSVLGRENIQY
len: 14; v_gene: TRBV28; CDR3aa: ASSWGGYRLNTEAF
len: 11; v_gene: TRBV12-3/TRBV12-4; CDR3aa: ASSPPANQPQH
len: 11; v_gene: TRBV27; CDR3aa: ASGDSGYNEQF
len: 16; v_gene: TRBV5-1; CDR3aa: ASSLFASGSSGANVLT
len: 14; v_gene: TRBV3-1; CDR3aa: ASSPRDRGRTDTQY
len: 13; v_gene: TRBV11-2; CDR3aa: ASSLRPSTYNEQF
len: 12; v_gene: TRBV25-1; CDR3aa: ASSESFPQETQY
len: 11; v_gene: TRBV2; CDR3aa: ASFRDIGHEQY
len: 11; v_gene: TRBV9; CDR3aa: ASSGGAATEAF
len: 13; v_gene: TRBV27; CDR3aa: ASRWTSGSPYEQY
len: 11; v_gene: TRBV6-1; CDR3aa: ASSEVWGQPQH
len: 12; v_gene: TRBV2; CDR3aa: ASSVRDPNEKLF
len: 13; v_gene: TRBV15; CDR3aa: ATSRVRGPYNEQF
len: 11; v_gene: TRBV6-1; CDR3aa: ASTSRRAETQY
len: 17; v_gene: TRBV4-1; CDR3aa: ASSQGGLAGPGGYNEQF
len: 14; v_gene: TRBV2; CDR3aa: ASSASPSGSPNEQY
len: 10; v_gene: TRBV18; CDR3aa: ASSPAQNEQY
len: 11; v_gene: TRBV28; CDR3aa: ASRRRSQETQY
len: 10; v_gene: TRBV2; CDR3aa: ASSEEPPPRF
len: 10; v_gene: TRBV11-2; CDR3aa: ASSPRGESQY
len: 9; v_gene: TRBV20-1; CDR3aa: SAYRDTEAF
len: 12; v_gene: TRBV4-1; CDR3aa: ASSQAFGEGEQY
len: 13; v_gene: TRBV11-2; CDR3aa: ASSLVAGGNTEAF
len: 14; v_gene: TRBV11-2; CDR3aa: ASSLFWATAKETQY
len: 11; v_gene: TRBV28; CDR3aa: ASKRDSLYEQY
len: 11; v_gene: TRBV5-6; CDR3aa: ASSVTASREQY
len: 11; v_gene: TRBV18; CDR3aa: ASSPVTDYEQY
len: 13; v_gene: TRBV3-1; CDR3aa: ASSQDGGMNTEAF
len: 13; v_gene: TRBV18; CDR3aa: ASSPRPGQNTEAF
len: 12; v_gene: TRBV2; CDR3aa: ASSVPSGRNEQY
len: 10; v_gene: TRBV12-3/TRBV12-4; CDR3aa: ASSFNRGGRY
len: 12; v_gene: TRBV2; CDR3aa: ASGRDRGTDTQY
len: 10; v_gene: TRBV7-9; CDR3aa: ASSRKQGSYT
len: 11; v_gene: TRBV2; CDR3aa: ASSDQGYQPQH
len: 14; v_gene: TRBV24-1; CDR3aa: ATSAGGQGSNQPQH
len: 16; v_gene: TRBV12-3/TRBV12-4; CDR3aa: ASSGGDRGPSSYNEQF
len: 10; v_gene: TRBV2; CDR3aa: ASQLNGETQY
len: 10; v_gene: TRBV18; CDR3aa: ASSPPVGEQF
len: 13; v_gene: TRBV6-2/TRBV6-3; CDR3aa: ASSPHSNSNQPQH
len: 16; v_gene: TRBV7-3; CDR3aa: ASSLQQGTELGNQPQH
len: 13; v_gene: TRBV6-5; CDR3aa: ASSYSAKLNTEAF
len: 12; v_gene: TRBV7-9; CDR3aa: ASSLLTATKEQY
len: 13; v_gene: TRBV28; CDR3aa: ASSLELAGNNEQF
len: 13; v_gene: TRBV9; CDR3aa: ASSVDSGNTGELF
len: 12; v_gene: TRBV11-2; CDR3aa: ASSRSPGQGTQY
len: 12; v_gene: TRBV30; CDR3aa: AWTTWGAGTEAF
len: 15; v_gene: TRBV5-6; CDR3aa: ASSRGDRGFLSDEQF
len: 12; v_gene: TRBV11-3; CDR3aa: ASTQFDRGSEQY